This T cell receptor beta chain was captured by sequencing in a study of multiple sclerosis patients with progressive multifocal leukoencephalopathy. General study findings and limits: It is unclear whether the findings reflect JC virus infection or general immunocompromise. Expanded clones at PML onset predated and persisted through natalizumab therapy.

Time point indicated: time of PML onset. Between roughly 15 and 60 months of natalizumab therapy passed before PML developed in these natalizumab-treated patients. The method was immunoSEQ multiplex PCR; TCRdb's version includes in-frame clones alone and lacks a portion of them. The sample lists tens of thousands of clones, around 85% occurring once. Details on this clone: The antigen remains undetermined.

This CDR3 contains 16 residues. Trimming took 0 bases from V and 7 from J; bases not matched to a gene: 6. Germline values: CDR1 SGHNT, CDR2 YYREEE (reference sequence). The chain couples TRBV5-4 to TRBJ1-6; 8 bases map to TRBD1. Sequences were derived from PBMCs, sampled from a patient treated with natalizumab. The source of this sequence is a young woman with progressive multifocal leukoencephalopathy. In DNA, the CDR3 is TGTGCCAGCAGCTTGGATCCCAGGACAGGGAATTCACCCCTCCACTTT. Translated, it gives CASSLDPRTGNSPLHF.